This TCR beta chain is drawn from a study of beta chain features in type 1 diabetes. Turning to the study itself: Age, gender and cell yields were similar between patients and healthy donors.

Investigators reverse transcribed all isolated RNA, so they sequenced expressed TCRB transcripts. Clones were sequenced by immunoSEQ multiplex PCR, and TCRdb holds only the in-frame ones, with some missing. The sample has roughly 730,000 clones; about an eighth are singletons. The CDR3 loop spans 13 amino acids. V was clipped by 1 base and J by 9 bases, with 12 bases between them. Germline V gives CDR1 PRHDT, CDR2 FYEKMQ (reference sequence). Regarding the study as a whole: The naive, central memory and Treg TCRB repertoires looked more alike in patients than they did in healthy donors. People with Type 1 diabetes carried modestly yet significantly shorter TCRB CDR3s in all four CD4+ subsets.

This clone was seen more than once but under ten times. Antigen specificity is unknown. The sequencing sample was made of naive CD4+ T cells from blood. The chain has TRBV13 and TRBJ1-2; D not certain. This TCR derives from a man aged 18 to 29 with type 1 diabetes. The CDR3 DNA reads as TGTGCCAGCAGCTTAGAATCCGGTCGGAGCTACACCTTC. The encoded protein is CASSLESGRSYTF.